One and the same sample provided the 18 T cell receptor beta chains below, sequenced in a study of cytomegalovirus exposure and HLA in healthy donors. The table came from immunoSEQ multiplex PCR; TCRdb's copy has only in-frame clones and leaves some out. The profile shows about 160,000 clones, 89% of them singletons. The sequencing input was PBMCs. These receptors were taken from a woman younger than 30 in good health and CMV-seropositive.

The chain employs TRBV4-2 and TRBJ2-3, with TRBD2 matching over 9 bases. The V gene's germline CDR1 is LGHNA and CDR2 YNFKEQ. Trimming at V came to 0 bases and at J to 5 bases, leaving 6 bases not matched to a gene. The CDR3 is 16 residues long. CDR3 in DNA: TGTGCCAGCAGCCAAGATTTGCGGGAGGGCAGAGATACGCAGTATTTT. Its protein product is CASSQDLREGRDTQYF.

The rearrangement uses TRBV9 and TRBJ1-2; D gene ambiguous. Germline V gene data show CDR1 as SGDLS and CDR2 as YYNGEE. Trimming removed 4 bases from V and 4 bases from J, with 17 bases in between. The CDR3 contains 15 residues. The CDR3 reads CASSPRVLSTYGYTF. CDR3 coding DNA: TGTGCCAGCAGCCCCCGGGTCCTTTCCACCTATGGCTACACCTTC.

V usage is TRBV2 and J usage is TRBJ1-1; D is unresolved. Germline V gene data show CDR1 as SNHLY and CDR2 as FYNNEI. Trimming shortened V by 6 bases and J by 1 base, and 21 bases separated the two germline ends. This CDR3 comprises 17 residues. CDR3 in DNA: TGTGCCAGCAGCGCGCGAGCCGCGGGAGTGGGGAACACTGAAGCTTTCTTT. Amino acids: CASSARAAGVGNTEAFF.

The V and J genes are TRBV11-3 and TRBJ2-1, with D possibly being TRBD1 (6 bases). The CDR3 is made up of 13 amino acids. V was trimmed by 5 bases and J by 4 bases, leaving 9 bases between them. Germline CDR1 is SGHNT and CDR2 is YENEEA. CDR3 sequence (DNA): TGTGCCAGCAGCCGCGGACAGTACAATGAGCAGTTCTTC. Encoded protein: CASSRGQYNEQFF.

The CDR3 sequence: CASRTTSDHYEQYF. The CDR3 bases are TGTGCCAGCAGGACGACTAGCGACCACTACGAGCAGTACTTC. The rearrangement uses TRBV7-2 and TRBJ2-7, with 8 bases identical to TRBD2. CDR3 length: 14 amino acids. Germline CDR1 SGHTA, CDR2 FQGNSA. J gave up 3 bases and V 6 bases, and 7 bases lay outside the gene matches.

The chain links TRBV19 to TRBJ1-2; TRBD1 matches at 9 bases. The CDR3 sequence is 13 residues long. Germline lookup yields CDR1 LNHDA and CDR2 SQIVND (reference sequence). V lost 7 bases to trimming and J lost 3 bases; unmatched junction nucleotides: 3. The CDR3 DNA follows: TGTGCCAGTAACCGACAGGGGGACTATGGCTACACCTTC. Translated: CASNRQGDYGYTF.

The gene calls are TRBV14 and TRBJ2-7; a weak D match, TRBD1 (5 bases). Trimming stripped 4 bases from V and 0 bases from J, with 16 bases between. There are 16 residues in the CDR3. CDR1 and CDR2 from the germline V gene are SGHDN and FVKESK. The CDR3 DNA reads TGTGCCAGCAGCCCCTTTCAGGGCAGAATCTCCTACGAGCAGTACTTC. Its protein product is CASSPFQGRISYEQYF.

The CDR3 reads CASSVAIGNTEAFF. The DNA of the CDR3 is TGTGCCAGCAGCGTAGCTATTGGGAACACTGAAGCTTTCTTT. The chain couples TRBV9 to TRBJ1-1; D unresolved. V was trimmed by 0 bases and J by 1 base, leaving 7 bases between them. From germline, CDR1 is SGDLS and CDR2 YYNGEE. The CDR3 has 14 amino acids. Full variable domain (rest looked up from reference TRBV9 and TRBJ1-1): DSGVTQTPKHLITATGQRVTLRCSPRSGDLSVYWYQQSLDQGLQFLIQYYNGEERAKGNILERFSAQQFPDLHSELNLSSLELGDSALYFCASSVAIGNTEAFFGQGTRLTVV.

This rearrangement joins TRBV28 to TRBJ2-7; 10 nucleotides line up with TRBD1. V dropped 7 bases and J dropped 6; count of bases not matched to a gene: 9. The CDR3 runs to 14 residues. Germline lookup yields CDR1 MDHEN and CDR2 SYDVKM. This chain's CDR3 is CASTSPGQGTEQYF. The DNA of the CDR3 is TGTGCCAGCACTTCCCCGGGACAGGGGACCGAGCAGTACTTC. The full variable domain, its missing parts supplied by reference TRBV28 and TRBJ2-7, is DVKVTQSSRYLVKRTGEKVFLECVQDMDHENMFWYRQDPGLGLRLIYFSYDVKMKEKGDIPEGYSVSREKKERFSLILESASTNQTSMYLCASTSPGQGTEQYFGPGTRLTVT.

V usage is TRBV2 and J usage is TRBJ1-1; 8 bases are a match to TRBD1. The CDR3 sequence is 14 residues long. In germline, CDR1 is SNHLY, CDR2 FYNNEI. The V gene end was trimmed by 7 bases and the J gene end by 7 bases; junction bases not matched to a gene: 11. CDR3 nucleotides: TGTGCCAGCAATAATAGACAGGGGCCCGGTGAAGCTTTCTTT. It translates to CASNNRQGPGEAFF.

The CDR3 DNA follows: TGTGCCAGCAGCTTGGCCTGGCGGGAGGCCACCGGGGAGCTGTTTTTT. It yields the protein CASSLAWREATGELFF. The chain recombines TRBV5-6 with TRBJ2-2; TRBD2 matches at 8 bases. Germline loops: CDR1 SGHDT, CDR2 YYEEEE. CDR3 length: 16 amino acids. Germline trimming cut 0 bases from V and 4 bases from J; bases unmatched to any gene: 5.

This clone was observed once. The rearrangement uses TRBV9 and TRBJ2-3, with D possibly TRBD2 on 6 matching bases. The CDR3 totals 15 residues. V gave up 0 bases and J gave up 3 bases, with 11 bases separating them. In germline, CDR1 is SGDLS, CDR2 YYNGEE. The chain's CDR3 is CASSVALADTDTQYF. The CDR3 DNA sequence: TGTGCCAGCAGCGTAGCACTAGCAGATACAGATACGCAGTATTTT.

V gene TRBV19 combines with J gene TRBJ2-3, with TRBD2 identical over 7 bases. Germline V gene sequence: CDR1 LNHDA, CDR2 SQIVND (reference sequence). This CDR3 is 18 amino acids long. Germline trimming cut 3 bases from V and 0 bases from J; bases unmatched to any gene: 12. For the CDR3, the DNA is TGTGCCAGTAGTATCGGAGCTACTAGTAGCGGGAGCACAGATACGCAGTATTTT. Translated, it gives CASSIGATSSGSTDTQYF.

The chain employs TRBV6-5 and TRBJ2-1; 9 nucleotides match TRBD2. The CDR3 has 13 amino acids. The V segment lost 0 bases and the J segment 10 bases; nucleotides outside the gene matches: 1. Germline CDR1 is MNHEY and CDR2 is SVGAGI. The DNA for the CDR3 is TGTGCCAGCAGTTACTCCCTAGCGGGGGAGCAGTTCTTC. Translating it yields CASSYSLAGEQFF.

This chain uses TRBV11-2 with TRBJ2-3, with 7 positions matching TRBD1. Germline V lookup: CDR1 SGHAT, CDR2 FQNNGV. The trim removed 5 bases at V and 3 bases at J, leaving 8 bases unmatched. The CDR3 is made up of 15 amino acids. The CDR3 coding sequence is TGTGCCAGCAGCCCAGACAGGGTTAGGACAGATACGCAGTATTTT. Translating it yields CASSPDRVRTDTQYF.

The V call is TRBV7-3, the J call TRBJ2-2; TRBD1 is a possible D gene (5 bases). Deletions cut 5 bases from V and 0 bases from J, with 25 bases between. The CDR3 is made up of 20 amino acids. Germline V gene lookup returns CDR1 SGHTA and CDR2 FQGTGA. The CDR3 DNA is TGTGCCAGCAGCCAGAGGTCAGAGGCAGGGTTCTTACCGAACACCGGGGAGCTGTTTTTT. As protein: CASSQRSEAGFLPNTGELFF.

The chain carries TRBV6-5 and TRBJ1-1, with D possibly being TRBD1 (5 bases). The CDR3 loop spans 13 amino acids. Trimming stripped 6 bases from V and 6 bases from J, with 14 bases between. Germline CDR1 and CDR2: MNHEY and SVGAGI. This CDR3 reads CASSLGIGAEAFF. CDR3 bases: TGTGCCAGCAGCCTAGGAATAGGGGCTGAAGCTTTCTTT.

The J gene is TRBJ2-7, the V gene TRBV11-3; 10 bases align to TRBD1. Germline V CDR1 and CDR2: SGHNT, YENEEA. Losses at the gene ends were 5 bases for V and 6 bases for J; bases not matched to a gene: 10. CDR3 length: 15 amino acids. For the CDR3, the DNA is TGTGCCAGCAGCCCCGGACAGGGGGTCCTCCGCGAGCAGTACTTC. Its protein is CASSPGQGVLREQYF. The variable domain in full, with the rest retrieved from reference TRBV11-3 and TRBJ2-7, is EAGVVQSPRYKIIEKKQPVAFWCNPISGHNTLYWYLQNLGQGPELLIRYENEEAVDDSQLPKDRFSAERLKGVDSTLKIQPAELGDSAVYLCASSPGQGVLREQYFGPGTRLTVT.